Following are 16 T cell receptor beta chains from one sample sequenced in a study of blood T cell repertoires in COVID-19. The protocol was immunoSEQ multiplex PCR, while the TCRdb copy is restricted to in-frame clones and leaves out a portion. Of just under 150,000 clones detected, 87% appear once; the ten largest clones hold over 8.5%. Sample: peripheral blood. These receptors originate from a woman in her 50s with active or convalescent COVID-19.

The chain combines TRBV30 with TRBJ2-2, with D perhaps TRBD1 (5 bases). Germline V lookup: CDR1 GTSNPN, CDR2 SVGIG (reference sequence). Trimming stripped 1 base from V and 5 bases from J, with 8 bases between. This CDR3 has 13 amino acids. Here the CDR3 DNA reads TGTGCCTGGAGTGCTCAGGGAACCGGGGAGCTGTTTTTT. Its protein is CAWSAQGTGELFF.

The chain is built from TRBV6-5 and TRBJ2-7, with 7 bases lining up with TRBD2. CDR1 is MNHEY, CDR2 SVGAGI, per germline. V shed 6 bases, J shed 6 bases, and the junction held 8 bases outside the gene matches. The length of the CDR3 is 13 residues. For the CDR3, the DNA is TGTGCCAGCAGGACTGGACTAGTCCTCGAGCAGTACTTC. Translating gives CASRTGLVLEQYF.

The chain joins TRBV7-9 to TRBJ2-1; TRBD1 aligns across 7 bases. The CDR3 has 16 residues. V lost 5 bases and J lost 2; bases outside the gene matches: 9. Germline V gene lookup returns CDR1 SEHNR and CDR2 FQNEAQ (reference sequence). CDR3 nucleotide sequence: TGTGCCAGCAGCCCCAGGACAGGCGGAACCTACAATGAGCAGTTCTTC. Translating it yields CASSPRTGGTYNEQFF.

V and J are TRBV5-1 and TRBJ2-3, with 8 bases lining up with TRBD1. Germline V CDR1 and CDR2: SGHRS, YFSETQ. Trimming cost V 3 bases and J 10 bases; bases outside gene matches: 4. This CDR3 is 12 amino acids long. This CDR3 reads CASSSGQGAQYF. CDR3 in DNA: TGCGCCAGCAGCTCTGGACAGGGAGCGCAGTATTTT.

CDR3 nucleotides: TGTGCCAGCAGTTTTGACGGGACAACTGGAAACACCATATATTTT. Translation: CASSFDGTTGNTIYF. J is TRBJ1-3 and V is TRBV6-5, with D possibly matching TRBD1 (6 bases). The germline CDR1 and CDR2 sequences are MNHEY and SVGAGI. This CDR3 is built from 15 residues. V was shortened by 4 bases and J by 2 bases, with 12 bases between the two germline ends.

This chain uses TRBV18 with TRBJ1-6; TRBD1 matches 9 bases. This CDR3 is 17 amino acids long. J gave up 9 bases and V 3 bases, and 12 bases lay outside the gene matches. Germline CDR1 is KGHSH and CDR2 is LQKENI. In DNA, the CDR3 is TGTGCCAGCTCACCGAGTCCCGGGACAGGGTCGGGTTCACCCCTCCACTTT. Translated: CASSPSPGTGSGSPLHF.

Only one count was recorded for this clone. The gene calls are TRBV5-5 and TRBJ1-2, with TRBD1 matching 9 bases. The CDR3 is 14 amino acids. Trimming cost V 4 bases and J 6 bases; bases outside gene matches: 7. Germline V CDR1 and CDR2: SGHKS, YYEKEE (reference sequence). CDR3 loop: CASSEDRGPDGYTF. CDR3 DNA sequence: TGTGCCAGCAGCGAGGACAGGGGACCGGATGGCTACACCTTC.

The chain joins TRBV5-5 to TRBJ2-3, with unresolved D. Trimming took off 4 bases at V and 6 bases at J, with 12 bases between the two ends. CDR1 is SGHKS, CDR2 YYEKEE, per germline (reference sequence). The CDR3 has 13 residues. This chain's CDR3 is CASSPPGFDTQYF. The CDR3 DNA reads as TGTGCCAGCAGCCCGCCGGGTTTCGATACGCAGTATTTT.

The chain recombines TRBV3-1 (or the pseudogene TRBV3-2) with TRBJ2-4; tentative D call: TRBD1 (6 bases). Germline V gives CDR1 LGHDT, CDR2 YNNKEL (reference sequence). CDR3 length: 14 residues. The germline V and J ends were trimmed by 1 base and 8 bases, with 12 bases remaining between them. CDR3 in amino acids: CASSQVGGRDIQYF. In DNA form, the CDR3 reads TGTGCCAGCAGCCAAGTAGGGGGTCGGGACATTCAGTACTTC.

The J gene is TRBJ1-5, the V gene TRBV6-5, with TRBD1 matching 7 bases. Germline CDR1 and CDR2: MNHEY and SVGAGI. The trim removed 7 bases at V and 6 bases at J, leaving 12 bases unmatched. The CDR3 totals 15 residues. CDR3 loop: CASKSTRGYVQPQHF. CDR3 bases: TGTGCCAGCAAGTCAACCAGGGGGTATGTTCAGCCCCAGCATTTT.

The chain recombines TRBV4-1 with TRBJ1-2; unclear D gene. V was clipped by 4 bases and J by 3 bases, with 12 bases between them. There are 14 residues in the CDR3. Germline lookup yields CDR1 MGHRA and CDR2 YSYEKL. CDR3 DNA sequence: TGCGCCAGCAGCCGTGCCGGGTCGGACTATGGCTACACCTTC. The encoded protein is CASSRAGSDYGYTF.

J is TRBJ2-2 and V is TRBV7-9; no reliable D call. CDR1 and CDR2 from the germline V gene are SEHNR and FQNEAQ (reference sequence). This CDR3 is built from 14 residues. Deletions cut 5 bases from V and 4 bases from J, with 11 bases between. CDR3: CASSQDSTTGELFF. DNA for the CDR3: TGTGCCAGCAGCCAAGACTCGACCACCGGGGAGCTGTTTTTT.

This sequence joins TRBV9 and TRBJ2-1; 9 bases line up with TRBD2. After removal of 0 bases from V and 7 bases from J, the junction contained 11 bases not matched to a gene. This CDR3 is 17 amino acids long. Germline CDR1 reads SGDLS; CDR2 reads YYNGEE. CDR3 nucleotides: TGTGCCAGCAGCGTAGAGGCGGGGGGGCCGTACACAAATGAGCAGTTCTTC. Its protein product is CASSVEAGGPYTNEQFF.

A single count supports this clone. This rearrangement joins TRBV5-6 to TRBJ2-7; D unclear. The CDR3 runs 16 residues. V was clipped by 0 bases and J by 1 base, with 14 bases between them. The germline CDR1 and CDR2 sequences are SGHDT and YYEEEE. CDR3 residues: CASSLVAALGSYEQYF. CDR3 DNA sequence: TGTGCCAGCAGCTTGGTAGCCGCGCTAGGATCCTACGAGCAGTACTTC.

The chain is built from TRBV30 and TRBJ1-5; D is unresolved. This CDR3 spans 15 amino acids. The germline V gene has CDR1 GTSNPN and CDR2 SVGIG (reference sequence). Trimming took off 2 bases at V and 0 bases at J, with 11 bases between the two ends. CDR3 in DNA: TGTGCCTGGAGTAGAGGGCAGTTTAGCAATCAGCCCCAGCATTTT. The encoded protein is CAWSRGQFSNQPQHF.

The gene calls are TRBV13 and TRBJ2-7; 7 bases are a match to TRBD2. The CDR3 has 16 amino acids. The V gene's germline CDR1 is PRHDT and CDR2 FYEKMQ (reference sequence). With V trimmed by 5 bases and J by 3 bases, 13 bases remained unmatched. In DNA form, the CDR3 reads TGTGCCAGCAGCGCCATCCCCCTGGGCGGGGGCTACGAGCAGTACTTC. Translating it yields CASSAIPLGGGYEQYF.